The 5 T cell receptor beta chains below all came from one sample that was sequenced in a study of T cell changes during pregnancy in multiple sclerosis (dated by TCRdb to between 2019 and 2020). Libraries were prepared through the immunoSEQ multiplex PCR assay. The table comes from immuneACCESS by way of TCRdb, which keeps in-frame sequences with V and J called. Part of the clones is missing from these tables; in studies checked, under half for an unresolved V gene and the rest for unknown reasons. The sample table lists 40,000 or so clones, 70% to 90% of them with a count of one. Approximately 0.6% of the sample goes to the ten largest clones. Specimen: CD4+ T cells from peripheral blood mononuclear cells, collected before pregnancy. Receptors originate from a female donor with multiple sclerosis, enrolled in a pregnancy study.

This chain joins TRBV7-8 and TRBJ1-2; possible D gene TRBD1, 6 bases. The V gene's germline CDR1 is SGHVS and CDR2 FQNEAQ. The CDR3 is made up of 13 amino acids. The ends were cut back, 6 bases at V and 8 bases at J, with 16 bases in the middle. CDR3 in DNA: TGTGCCAGCAGTCGTAACAGGGATGGCGGCTACACCTTC. Protein product: CASSRNRDGGYTF.

CDR3 nucleotide sequence: TGTGCCAGCAGCCCGTACCTGACTAGAGAGACCCAGTACTTC. Its protein product is CASSPYLTRETQYF. V gene TRBV6-5 combines with J gene TRBJ2-5; D may be TRBD2 (6 bases). Germline V CDR1 and CDR2: MNHEY, SVGAGI. This CDR3 is 14 amino acids long. Trimming took off 6 bases at V and 4 bases at J, with 15 bases between the two ends.

The chain joins TRBV28 to TRBJ2-5; TRBD1 agrees at 8 bases. Unmatched junction bases numbered 4, after V lost 1 base and J lost 0 bases. Germline loops: CDR1 MDHEN, CDR2 SYDVKM. The CDR3 spans 16 residues. In DNA form, the CDR3 reads TGTGCCAGCAGTTTATTTGGACAGGGCGACCAAGAGACCCAGTACTTC. This codes for CASSLFGQGDQETQYF.

The chain links TRBV6-6 to TRBJ2-3; D not resolved. The CDR3 covers 14 residues. Trimming left V 2 bases short and J 2 bases short, with 8 bases between. CDR1 and CDR2 (germline): MNHNY, SVGAGI (reference sequence). CDR3 loop: CASSYDKSTDTQYF. CDR3 bases: TGTGCCAGCAGTTACGACAAGTCCACAGATACGCAGTATTTT.

V is TRBV7-8 and J is TRBJ1-6; possibly TRBD1 for D (5 bases). Looked up from germline, CDR1 is SGHVS and CDR2 is FQNEAQ. The CDR3 runs 17 residues. The V end lost 5 bases, the J end lost 5 bases, and 19 bases lay between the germline ends. The CDR3 region is CASSPWKGRVNNSPLHF. In DNA, the CDR3 is TGTGCCAGCAGCCCATGGAAGGGGAGGGTGAATAATTCACCCCTCCACTTT. The whole variable domain, remainder taken from reference TRBV7-8 and TRBJ1-6, is GAGVSQSPRYKVAKRGQDVALRCDPISGHVSLFWYQQALGQGPEFLTYFQNEAQLDKSGLPSDRFFAERPEGSVSTLKIQRTQQEDSAVYLCASSPWKGRVNNSPLHFGNGTRLTVT.